This TCR beta chain was sequenced for a study of blood T cell repertoires in COVID-19. The CDR3 runs to 12 residues. CDR1 and CDR2 from the germline V gene are LGHDT and YNNKEL (reference sequence). V gave up 6 bases and J gave up 6 bases, with 12 bases separating them. Sequencing used immunoSEQ multiplex PCR; TCRdb keeps in-frame clones, though not all of them. The data hold some 490,000 clones, with 80% to 90% observed a single time. The gene calls are TRBV3-1 (or the pseudogene TRBV3-2) and TRBJ2-7, with D perhaps TRBD1 (5 bases). The specimen was peripheral blood. This clonotype was obtained from a human donor in a cohort sampled during active COVID-19. The CDR3 DNA reads TGTGCCAGCAGTCATCAGGGTGGCGAGCAGTACTTC. It is translated as CASSHQGGEQYF.